These 23 T cell receptor beta chains originate from one sample sequenced in a study of blood T cell repertoires in COVID-19. Repertoires were generated with immunoSEQ multiplex PCR, while TCRdb's copy carries only in-frame clones and drops some. This sample carries 100,000 to 150,000 clones, more than 75% of them seen once, and the ten largest clones take 1.5% to 1.7%. Sequences were obtained from peripheral blood. These receptors were obtained from a human donor in a cohort sampled during active COVID-19.

This clone was observed a few times. V usage is TRBV29-1 and J usage is TRBJ2-1; the D is unclear. Germline CDR1 reads SQVTM; CDR2 reads ANQGSEA. The CDR3 length is 11 residues. V was cut by 4 bases and J by 7 bases, with 8 bases left in between. Here the CDR3 reads CSVVFRNEQFF. CDR3 DNA: TGCAGCGTTGTATTTCGGAATGAGCAGTTCTTC.

The V call is TRBV20-1, the J call TRBJ2-2; possibly TRBD2 for D (6 bases). V lost 3 bases to trimming and J lost 6 bases, with 11 bases between them. The germline CDR1 and CDR2 sequences are DFQATT and SNEGSKA (reference sequence). The CDR3 totals 13 residues. This CDR3 is CSASVRLAGELFF. The CDR3 nucleotides are TGCAGTGCTAGTGTCCGACTAGCCGGGGAGCTGTTTTTT.

The chain uses TRBV6-5 and TRBJ2-1; tentative D call: TRBD1 (5 bases). This CDR3 is 13 amino acids long. The germline V gene encodes CDR1 MNHEY and CDR2 SVGAGI. The V and J ends lost 5 bases and 9 bases respectively, with 14 bases between them. The CDR3 loop is CASSPRQWVEQFF. The CDR3 coding sequence is TGTGCCAGCAGTCCTCGACAGTGGGTTGAGCAGTTCTTC.

The gene calls are TRBV5-4 and TRBJ1-4; D gene unclear. Germline loops: CDR1 SGHNT, CDR2 YYREEE (reference sequence). This CDR3 region has 15 residues. Trimming shortened V by 0 bases and J by 4 bases, and 10 bases separated the two germline ends. The CDR3 here is CASSLAGVFNEKLFF. The CDR3, as DNA: TGTGCCAGCAGCTTGGCCGGGGTCTTTAATGAAAAACTGTTTTTT.

Here the CDR3 DNA reads TGTGCCAGCAGCGAACTCGGACAGGGCTCGGTTGCGCCCCTCCACTTT. Protein product: CASSELGQGSVAPLHF. This chain joins TRBV11-2 and TRBJ1-6; TRBD1 matches at 8 bases. V was clipped by 5 bases and J by 13 bases; unmatched bases: 16. From germline, CDR1 is SGHAT and CDR2 FQNNGV. There are 16 residues in the CDR3.

The chain combines TRBV9 with TRBJ1-3; possibly TRBD1 for D (5 bases). Trimming pared 3 bases from V and 4 bases from J, leaving 5 bases between. Germline CDR1 reads SGDLS; CDR2 reads YYNGEE. This CDR3 comprises 12 residues. Here the CDR3 DNA reads TGTGCCAGCAGCGGACAGGGAAACACCATATATTTT. Translation gives CASSGQGNTIYF.

The rearrangement links TRBV6-1 to TRBJ2-3; D not resolved. The V gene lost 2 bases and the J gene lost 2 bases, with 11 bases spanning the gap. This CDR3 has 15 amino acids. Germline V gene lookup returns CDR1 MNHNS and CDR2 SASEGT. The DNA of the CDR3 is TGTGCCAGCAGTGAAATGGTCTCCTACACAGATACGCAGTATTTT. It is translated as CASSEMVSYTDTQYF.

The V call is TRBV15, the J call TRBJ2-1; 11 nucleotides match TRBD1. CDR1 LNHNV and CDR2 YYDKDF come from the germline V gene (reference sequence). The CDR3 is 14 residues long. With 5 bases clipped from V and 8 bases from J, the junction kept 5 bases outside the gene matches. The CDR3 region is CATSGGTGGDEQFF. DNA of the CDR3: TGTGCCACCAGCGGTGGGACAGGGGGTGATGAGCAGTTCTTC.

This chain joins TRBV11-2 and TRBJ2-5, with no clear D. This CDR3 comprises 13 residues. Germline V gives CDR1 SGHAT, CDR2 FQNNGV. The V end lost 4 bases, the J end lost 0 bases, and 6 bases lay between the germline ends. The CDR3 coding sequence is TGTGCCAGCAGCTCAGGATACCAAGAGACCCAGTACTTC. Residues: CASSSGYQETQYF. Drawing the rest from reference TRBV11-2 and TRBJ2-5, the complete variable domain is EAGVAQSPRYKIIEKRQSVAFWCNPISGHATLYWYQQILGQGPKLLIQFQNNGVVDDSQLPKDRFSAERLKGVDSTLKIQPAKLEDSAVYLCASSSGYQETQYFGPGTRLLVL.

The chain employs TRBV7-9 and TRBJ2-5; no clear D. The germline V gene encodes CDR1 SEHNR and CDR2 FQNEAQ (reference sequence). The CDR3 is 11 amino acids. Between the trimmed V and J ends, which lost 3 bases and 5 bases, there was a span of 4 bases. The CDR3 coding sequence is TGTGCCAGCAGCTTCTCCGAGACCCAGTACTTC. This codes for CASSFSETQYF.

The gene calls are TRBV19 and TRBJ2-3, with a possible D match to TRBD2 (6 bases). This CDR3 is 15 amino acids long. Per the germline V gene, CDR1 is LNHDA and CDR2 is SQIVND (reference sequence). V was pared by 5 bases and J by 5 bases, with 17 bases between. The CDR3 loop reads CASSARDSSGDTQYF. CDR3 sequence (DNA): TGTGCCAGTAGTGCCCGGGACTCGTCGGGAGATACGCAGTATTTT.

The CDR3 loop is CASSITRRTGIYEQYF. The CDR3 DNA follows: TGTGCCAGCAGCATCACGCGGCGGACCGGGATCTACGAGCAGTACTTC. The chain links TRBV5-6 to TRBJ2-7; tentatively, D is TRBD2 (5 bases). V lost 4 bases to trimming and J lost 3 bases, with 20 bases between them. The CDR3 runs to 16 residues. Looked up from germline, CDR1 is SGHDT and CDR2 is YYEEEE. The full variable domain, with the rest looked up from reference TRBV5-6 and TRBJ2-7, is DAGVTQSPTHLIKTRGQQVTLRCSPKSGHDTVSWYQQALGQGPQFIFQYYEEEERQRGNFPDRFSGHQFPNYSSELNVNALLLGDSALYLCASSITRRTGIYEQYFGPGTRLTVT.

V and J are TRBV4-2 and TRBJ2-1; the D gene is possibly TRBD2 (5 bases). V lost 4 bases and J lost 8, with 21 bases in between. CDR3 length: 16 residues. Germline CDR1 reads LGHNA; CDR2 reads YNFKEQ. The CDR3 coding sequence is TGTGCCAGCAGCCCAGTTCCCATCGGAGGCGGCGATGAGCAGTTCTTC. It specifies CASSPVPIGGGDEQFF.

V gene TRBV3-1 (or the pseudogene TRBV3-2) combines with J gene TRBJ2-7; TRBD2 matches at 13 bases. The CDR3 extends over 17 amino acids. The V segment lost 4 bases and the J segment 0 bases; nucleotides outside the gene matches: 6. Germline V gene sequence: CDR1 LGHDT, CDR2 YNNKEL (reference sequence). CDR3 amino acids: CASSPRLAGGSSYEQYF. CDR3 DNA: TGTGCCAGCAGCCCACGACTAGCGGGAGGTTCCTCCTACGAGCAGTACTTC.

J is TRBJ1-5 and V is TRBV28; unclear D gene. CDR3 length: 15 amino acids. Between the trimmed V and J ends, which lost 8 bases and 1 base, there was a span of 15 bases. Germline V gene lookup returns CDR1 MDHEN and CDR2 SYDVKM. In DNA form, the CDR3 reads TGTGCCAGCCGACGAAGAGGGATGAGCAATCAGCCCCAGCATTTT. As protein: CASRRRGMSNQPQHF.

The CDR3 region is CASSHGQANSPLHF. The CDR3 DNA follows: TGTGCCAGCAGCCACGGACAGGCCAATTCACCCCTCCACTTT. J is TRBJ1-6 and V is TRBV3-1 (or the pseudogene TRBV3-2), with 7 bases lining up with TRBD1. CDR1 and CDR2 (germline): LGHDT, YNNKEL (reference sequence). The CDR3 is made up of 14 amino acids. The V gene end was trimmed by 3 bases and the J gene end by 7 bases; junction bases not matched to a gene: 3.

The J gene is TRBJ2-3, the V gene TRBV15, with 9 bases lining up with TRBD2. The CDR3 loop spans 18 amino acids. In germline, CDR1 is LNHNV, CDR2 YYDKDF (reference sequence). Trimming cost V 0 bases and J 5 bases; bases outside gene matches: 12. In nucleotides, the CDR3 is TGTGCCACCAGCAGAGACAGTGCGGGAGGGCCAGGTGGAGATACGCAGTATTTT. Its protein product is CATSRDSAGGPGGDTQYF.

The chain uses TRBV5-1 and TRBJ1-1, with D perhaps matching TRBD1 (5 bases). V was shortened by 0 bases and J by 3 bases, with 9 bases between the two germline ends. Germline CDR1 is SGHRS and CDR2 is YFSETQ. The CDR3 is 14 amino acids. CDR3 nucleotide sequence: TGCGCCAGCAGCTTGGAAGGGGCCGACACTGAAGCTTTCTTT. Translation: CASSLEGADTEAFF. The whole variable domain, filled in from reference TRBV5-1 and TRBJ1-1, reads KAGVTQTPRYLIKTRGQQVTLSCSPISGHRSVSWYQQTPGQGLQFLFEYFSETQRNKGNFPGRFSGRQFSNSRSEMNVSTLELGDSALYLCASSLEGADTEAFFGQGTRLTVV.

The chain combines TRBV3-1 (or the pseudogene TRBV3-2) with TRBJ2-1, with 12 bases fitting TRBD2. The CDR3 runs 15 residues. Trimming at V came to 7 bases and at J to 7 bases, leaving 8 bases not matched to a gene. From germline, CDR1 is LGHDT and CDR2 YNNKEL (reference sequence). The CDR3 sequence is CASTTGTSGQNEQFF. CDR3 in DNA: TGTGCCAGCACCACCGGGACTAGCGGGCAGAATGAGCAGTTCTTC.

This clone was counted only a few times. This chain uses TRBV3-1 (or the pseudogene TRBV3-2) with TRBJ1-1; D is unclear. The CDR3 is 13 amino acids. Trimming pared 1 base from V and 4 bases from J, leaving 7 bases between. The germline gives CDR1 LGHDT, CDR2 YNNKEL (reference sequence). The CDR3 sequence: CASSQGKSTEAFF. DNA of the CDR3: TGTGCCAGCAGCCAAGGTAAGAGCACTGAAGCTTTCTTT.

The chain combines TRBV11-2 with TRBJ2-1; 10 bases align to TRBD2. Unmatched junction bases numbered 11, after V lost 0 bases and J lost 9 bases. The CDR3 consists of 17 residues. The V gene's germline CDR1 is SGHAT and CDR2 FQNNGV. The CDR3 nucleotides are TGTGCCAGCAGCTTAGATCTCCTAGCGGGGGCCAGGGGTGAGCAGTTCTTC. It codes for CASSLDLLAGARGEQFF.

The V call is TRBV15, the J call TRBJ2-1, with 7 bases fitting TRBD2. The V segment lost 8 bases and the J segment 4 bases; nucleotides outside the gene matches: 14. CDR1 is LNHNV and CDR2 is YYDKDF in the germline V gene (reference sequence). This CDR3 contains 16 residues. In DNA, the CDR3 is TGTGCCACCCGAAAAGCGGGGAGTGCTTTTTACAATGAGCAGTTCTTC. Amino acids: CATRKAGSAFYNEQFF.

This clone was counted only a few times. CDR3 sequence reads: CATSDLGREGTGELFF. DNA for the CDR3: TGTGCCACCAGTGATTTAGGCAGGGAAGGGACCGGGGAGCTGTTTTTT. This chain connects TRBV24-1 to TRBJ2-2, with D tentatively TRBD1 (5 bases). CDR1 is KGHDR and CDR2 is SFDVKD in the germline V gene. There are 16 residues in the CDR3. The V end was cut by 1 base, the J end by 5 bases, with 13 bases between.